This is a list of T cell receptor beta chains from one sample in a study of blood T cells in healthy people across ages. TCRdb redid the calling of the 5' RACE reads with MiXCR, one entry per CDR3 protein. The sample carries roughly 930,000 distinct CDR3 sequences, about 48% recorded once. Sequencing was performed on blood. The receptors originated from a young man in good health. Each CDR3 is given with its conserved first and last residue. D genes are given only for firm matches. Size tells how often a clone was seen (once, few, many) or the class of an expanded clone, and some rows leave it out.

v_gene,abundance,d_gene,j_gene,CDR3aa,CDR3nt
TRBV4-2,-,-,TRBJ1-6,CASSQHSGSSYNSPLHF,TGTGCCAGCAGCCAACACTCTGGGAGCTCCTATAATTCACCCCTCCACTTT
TRBV5-1,-,-,TRBJ2-7,CASSPESQLDYEQYF,TGCGCCAGCAGCCCCGAGAGTCAATTAGACTACGAGCAGTACTTC
TRBV19,-,-,TRBJ2-3,CASSLYLGTDTQYF,TGTGCCAGTAGTCTCTACCTCGGCACAGATACGCAGTATTTT
TRBV29-1,-,-,TRBJ1-2,CSVLGQLYGYTF,TGCAGCGTTCTCGGACAGCTTTATGGCTACACCTTC
TRBV25-1,-,-,TRBJ2-2,CASSEIGGQGGELFF,TGTGCCAGCAGTGAAATCGGGGGGCAGGGCGGGGAGCTGTTTTTT
TRBV6-5,-,-,TRBJ2-6,CASSYTAGRSGANVLTF,TGTGCCAGCAGTTACACGGCGGGGCGCTCTGGGGCCAACGTCCTGACTTTC
TRBV5-1,-,-,TRBJ2-1,CASSVRDDNEQFF,TGCGCCAGCAGCGTGCGTGACGACAATGAGCAGTTCTTC
TRBV20-1,-,-,TRBJ2-3,CSARDGLAQDTQYF,TGCAGTGCTAGAGATGGGCTAGCTCAAGATACGCAGTATTTT
TRBV20-1,-,-,TRBJ1-5,CSAMWGPTHGPQHF,TGCAGTGCTATGTGGGGGCCGACCCATGGACCCCAGCATTTT
TRBV20-1,once,TRBD2,TRBJ2-1,CSAVEFGGVYNEQFF,TGCAGTGCTGTCGAGTTCGGGGGGGTTTACAATGAGCAGTTCTTC
TRBV9,-,-,TRBJ1-1,CASSATPDRNTEAFF,TGTGCCAGCAGCGCGACCCCGGACAGAAACACTGAAGCTTTCTTT
TRBV3-1,-,-,TRBJ2-7,CASSQEALPTYEQYF,TGTGCCAGCAGCCAAGAAGCTCTGCCGACCTACGAGCAGTACTTC
TRBV7-2,many,TRBD2,TRBJ2-5,CASSYRTSGQETQYF,TGTGCCAGCAGCTACCGGACTAGCGGGCAAGAGACCCAGTACTTC
TRBV5-1,-,TRBD1,TRBJ1-1,CASSSTGGPTEAFF,TGCGCCAGCAGCTCGACAGGGGGCCCCACTGAAGCTTTCTTT
TRBV6-1,-,TRBD2,TRBJ2-5,CASRSLMSSGGLQETQYF,TGTGCCAGCAGGTCACTTATGTCTAGCGGGGGGTTACAAGAGACCCAGTACTTC
TRBV5-5,once,-,TRBJ2-5,CASSYTGLLMGTQYF,TGTGCCAGCAGTTATACGGGACTCCTGATGGGGACCCAGTACTTC
TRBV6-2/TRBV6-3,-,-,TRBJ2-6,CATVTFSSGANVLTF,TGTGCCACCGTCACTTTTAGCTCTGGGGCCAACGTCCTGACTTTC
TRBV5-5,-,-,TRBJ2-5,CASSHDSEQETQYF,TGTGCCAGCAGCCATGACAGCGAGCAAGAGACCCAGTACTTC
TRBV29-1,-,-,TRBJ2-7,CSVFSALAYEQYF,TGCAGCGTTTTTTCAGCTCTAGCCTACGAGCAGTACTTC
TRBV9,-,TRBD1,TRBJ2-6,CASSDRDRTSGANVLTF,TGTGCCAGCAGCGACCGGGACAGAACCTCTGGGGCCAACGTCCTGACTTTC
TRBV4-1,few,-,TRBJ1-5,CASSQIYREKGGQPQHF,TGCGCCAGCAGCCAGATATACAGGGAGAAAGGGGGTCAGCCCCAGCATTTT
TRBV20-1,few,-,TRBJ2-1,CSARRSEYDYNEQFF,TGCAGTGCCCGTCGGTCGGAGTATGACTACAATGAGCAGTTCTTC
TRBV6-1,-,TRBD2,TRBJ2-5,CASSERLAGGAIQETQYF,TGTGCCAGCAGTGAACGTCTAGCGGGGGGAGCAATCCAAGAGACCCAGTACTTC
TRBV6-2/TRBV6-3,few,TRBD2,TRBJ2-7,CASSFASGDSYEQYF,TGTGCCAGCAGTTTTGCTAGCGGGGATTCTTACGAGCAGTACTTC
TRBV7-2,-,-,TRBJ2-3,CASSLQALADTQYF,TGTGCCAGCAGCCTGCAGGCGCTGGCAGATACGCAGTATTTT
TRBV12-3/TRBV12-4,few,-,TRBJ1-1,CASSFNERLGTEAFF,TGTGCCAGCAGTTTTAATGAGCGCCTGGGCACTGAAGCTTTCTTT
TRBV6-2/TRBV6-3,-,-,TRBJ2-3,CASSSLNHTDTQYF,TGTGCCAGCAGTTCGCTCAATCACACAGATACGCAGTATTTT
TRBV3-1,-,-,TRBJ1-2,CASRADSYYGYTF,TGTGCCAGCAGGGCGGACAGCTACTATGGCTACACCTTC
TRBV29-1,many,TRBD1,TRBJ2-7,CSVEDGQASSYEQYF,TGCAGCGTTGAAGATGGACAGGCCAGCTCCTACGAGCAGTACTTC
TRBV4-1,-,-,TRBJ2-3,CASSQGIGGGDTQYF,TGCGCCAGCAGCCAAGGAATCGGGGGAGGAGATACGCAGTATTTT
TRBV5-1,few,TRBD2,TRBJ2-7,CASALSGGGLYEQYF,TGCGCCAGCGCTTTAAGCGGGGGGGGACTTTACGAGCAGTACTTC
TRBV6-1,-,-,TRBJ2-2,CASSERGQNTGELFF,TGTGCCAGCAGTGAACGGGGACAAAACACCGGGGAGCTGTTTTTT
TRBV25-1,once,TRBD1,TRBJ1-4,CASSDIVGDRNEKLFF,TGTGCCAGCAGTGATATCGTCGGGGACAGAAATGAAAAACTGTTTTTT